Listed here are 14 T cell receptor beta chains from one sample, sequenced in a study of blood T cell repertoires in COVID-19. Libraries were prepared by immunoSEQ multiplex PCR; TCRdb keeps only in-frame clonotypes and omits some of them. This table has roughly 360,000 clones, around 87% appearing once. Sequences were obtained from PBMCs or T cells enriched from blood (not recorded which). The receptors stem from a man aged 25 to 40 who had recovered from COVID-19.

The CDR3 here is CATSDSRGETQYF. The CDR3 region has the DNA TGTGCCACCAGTGATTCTCGAGGAGAGACCCAGTACTTC. J is TRBJ2-5 and V is TRBV24-1; D call uncertain. CDR1 is KGHDR and CDR2 is SFDVKD in the germline V gene. V lost 2 bases and J lost 4, with 7 bases in between. The CDR3 extends over 13 amino acids.

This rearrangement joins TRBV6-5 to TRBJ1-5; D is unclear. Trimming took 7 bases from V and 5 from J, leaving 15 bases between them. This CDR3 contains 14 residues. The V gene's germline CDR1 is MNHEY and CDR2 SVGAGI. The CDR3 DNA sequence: TGTGCCAGCATGGGTTTGGGCGGGGATCAGCCCCAGCATTTT. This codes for CASMGLGGDQPQHF.

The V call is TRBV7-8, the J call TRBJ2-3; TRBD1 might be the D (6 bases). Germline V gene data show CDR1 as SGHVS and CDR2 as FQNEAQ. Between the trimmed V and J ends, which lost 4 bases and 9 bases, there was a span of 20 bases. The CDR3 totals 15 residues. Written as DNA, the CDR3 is TGTGCCAGCAGCTCCTCCCACAGGGATACAGGGACGCAGTATTTT. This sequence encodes CASSSSHRDTGTQYF.

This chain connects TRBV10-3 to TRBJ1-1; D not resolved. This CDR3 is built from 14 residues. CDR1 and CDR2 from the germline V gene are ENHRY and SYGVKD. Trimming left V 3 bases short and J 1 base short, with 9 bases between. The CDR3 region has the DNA TGTGCCATCAGTGATTCTGAGGGGAACACTGAAGCTTTCTTT. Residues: CAISDSEGNTEAFF.

The CDR3 reads CASSPSERIGNEKLFF. The CDR3 nucleotides are TGTGCCAGCAGCCCTAGCGAGAGGATTGGTAATGAAAAACTGTTTTTT. The chain carries TRBV4-2 and TRBJ1-4, with D unresolved. The CDR3 is made up of 16 amino acids. V was pared by 4 bases and J by 4 bases, with 16 bases between. Looked up from germline, CDR1 is LGHNA and CDR2 is YNFKEQ.

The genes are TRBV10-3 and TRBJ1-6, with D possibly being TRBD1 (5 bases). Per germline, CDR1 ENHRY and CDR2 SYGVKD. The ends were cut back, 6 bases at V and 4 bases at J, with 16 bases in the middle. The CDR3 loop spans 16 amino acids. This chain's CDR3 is CAIRHQGLGYNSPLHF. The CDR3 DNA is TGTGCCATCAGGCACCAGGGACTAGGGTATAATTCACCCCTCCACTTT.

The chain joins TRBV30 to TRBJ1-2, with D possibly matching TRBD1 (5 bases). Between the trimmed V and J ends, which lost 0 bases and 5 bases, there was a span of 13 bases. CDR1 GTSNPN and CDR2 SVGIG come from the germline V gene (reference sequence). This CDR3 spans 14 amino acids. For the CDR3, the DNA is TGTGCCTGGAGTGTACCGGGGGTCCTTTATGGCTACACCTTC. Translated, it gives CAWSVPGVLYGYTF.

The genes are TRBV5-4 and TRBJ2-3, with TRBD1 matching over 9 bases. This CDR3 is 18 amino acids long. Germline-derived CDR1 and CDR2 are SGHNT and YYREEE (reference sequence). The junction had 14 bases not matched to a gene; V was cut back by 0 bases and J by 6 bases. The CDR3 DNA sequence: TGTGCCAGCAGCTTGGCAGGGTGGGGGACAGGGCGTTCCGATACGCAGTATTTT. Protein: CASSLAGWGTGRSDTQYF.

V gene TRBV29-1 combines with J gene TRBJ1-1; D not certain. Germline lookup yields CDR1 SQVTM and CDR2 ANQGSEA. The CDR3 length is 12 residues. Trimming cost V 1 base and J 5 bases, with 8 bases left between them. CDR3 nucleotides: TGCAGCGTTGAAGGCGTGTGGACTGAAGCTTTCTTT. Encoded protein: CSVEGVWTEAFF.

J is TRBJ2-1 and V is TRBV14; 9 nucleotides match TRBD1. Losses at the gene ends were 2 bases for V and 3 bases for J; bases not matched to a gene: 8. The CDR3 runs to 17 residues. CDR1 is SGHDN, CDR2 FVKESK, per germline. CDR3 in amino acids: CASSQLTGTGLYNEQFF. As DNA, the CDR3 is TGTGCCAGCAGCCAACTTACCGGGACAGGGCTCTACAATGAGCAGTTCTTC.

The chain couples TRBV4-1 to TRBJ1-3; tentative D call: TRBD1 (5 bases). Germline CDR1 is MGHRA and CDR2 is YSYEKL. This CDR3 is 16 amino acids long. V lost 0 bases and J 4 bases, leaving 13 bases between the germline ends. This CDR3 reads CASSQDLRGSGNTIYF. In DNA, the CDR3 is TGCGCCAGCAGCCAAGATTTAAGGGGTTCAGGAAACACCATATATTTT.

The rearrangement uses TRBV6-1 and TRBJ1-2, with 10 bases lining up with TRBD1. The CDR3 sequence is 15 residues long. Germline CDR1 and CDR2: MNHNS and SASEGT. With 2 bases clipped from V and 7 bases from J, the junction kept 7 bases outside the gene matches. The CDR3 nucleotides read TGTGCCAGCAGTGAATGGGGACAGGGGAAAGGTGGCTACACCTTC. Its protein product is CASSEWGQGKGGYTF.

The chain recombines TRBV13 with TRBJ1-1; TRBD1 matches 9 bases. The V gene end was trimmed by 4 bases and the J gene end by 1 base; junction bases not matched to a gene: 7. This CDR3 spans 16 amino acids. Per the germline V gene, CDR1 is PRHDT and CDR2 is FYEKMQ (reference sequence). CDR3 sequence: CASSSQLTGGNTEAFF. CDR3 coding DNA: TGTGCCAGCAGCTCGCAGCTGACAGGGGGGAACACTGAAGCTTTCTTT.

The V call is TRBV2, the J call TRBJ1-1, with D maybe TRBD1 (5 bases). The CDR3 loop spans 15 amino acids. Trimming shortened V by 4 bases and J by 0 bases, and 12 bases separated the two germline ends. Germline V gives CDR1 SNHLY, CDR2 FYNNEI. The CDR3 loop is CASSAPWGVNTEAFF. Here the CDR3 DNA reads TGTGCCAGCAGTGCGCCGTGGGGGGTGAACACTGAAGCTTTCTTT.